This T cell receptor beta chain was sequenced in a study of cytomegalovirus exposure and HLA in healthy donors. Findings of the study overall: Reports showed the classifier diagnosing cytomegalovirus status with high specificity and sensitivity. There were over 150 TCR beta chains listed as cytomegalovirus-associated. A subsequent analysis found that TCR clusters from the first cohort also tended to co-occur in the 120 or so validation repertoires, with roughly 95% of cluster scores above 0.

With regard to this clone: Its antigen is unidentified.

Produced via immunoSEQ multiplex PCR; TCRdb's table is partial and in-frame only. This sample has hundreds of thousands of clones, with 87% found just once. Germline loops: CDR1 SGHAT, CDR2 FQNNGV. The CDR3 sequence is 19 residues long. Trimming took 6 bases from V and 5 from J, leaving 31 bases between them. The gene calls are TRBV11-2 and TRBJ1-2; D is perhaps TRBD1 (6 bases). The source of this sequence is a young man in good health and CMV-seropositive. Sequences were obtained from PBMCs. The CDR3 is CASSHIDPQGGPRWYGYTF. In DNA form, the CDR3 reads TGTGCCAGCAGTCACATCGACCCACAGGGTGGCCCACGTTGGTATGGCTACACCTTC.